Described below is a single T cell receptor beta chain sequence and its context. Its antigen is unknown. These data come from a study of a mutant IDH1 vaccine in newly diagnosed glioma. Study context: Weeks 1, 3, 5, 7, 11, 15, 19 and 23 were when patients received their eight vaccinations. Beginning 4-6 weeks after radiotherapy alone, or with temozolomide cycles, vaccination took place. Of the patients given treatment, 62.5% were male and approximately 40% were female, and a mean age of around 44 years was recorded.

Repertoires were generated with immunoSEQ multiplex PCR, while TCRdb's copy carries only in-frame clones and drops some. The table shows roughly 28,000 clones, with over 80% occurring only once. The time point: week 23, last vaccination. All doses held 300 ug of mutant IDH1 20-mer peptide, with topical imiquimod. The sequence was collected from a woman younger than 35 with glioma. The sample was PBMCs, taken from a glioma patient whose treatment included an IDH1 peptide vaccine.

CDR3 sequence (DNA): TGTGCCAGCAGTGATTCCGGGACAGGGTATGACGAGCAGTACTTC. It encodes CASSDSGTGYDEQYF. The V and J genes are TRBV2 and TRBJ2-7, with 9 bases identical to TRBD1. J was trimmed by 5 bases and V by 3 bases; bases with no gene match: 8. CDR1 is SNHLY, CDR2 FYNNEI, per germline. The CDR3 covers 15 residues. Variable domain in full (rest from reference TRBV2 and TRBJ2-7): EPEVTQTPSHQVTQMGQEVILRCVPISNHLYFYWYRQILGQKVEFLVSFYNNEISEKSEIFDDQFSVERPDGSNFTLKIRSTKLEDSAMYFCASSDSGTGYDEQYFGPGTRLTVT.